This passage covers 9 T cell receptor beta chains from one sample sequenced in a study of blood T cell repertoires in COVID-19. The table came from immunoSEQ multiplex PCR; TCRdb's copy has only in-frame clones and leaves some out. The table shows approximately 24,000 clones, with under 90% occurring only once. What was sequenced was peripheral blood. Receptors originate from an older woman with active COVID-19.

The chain links TRBV2 to TRBJ1-1; D possibly corresponds to TRBD1 (6 bases). The germline CDR1 and CDR2 sequences are SNHLY and FYNNEI. CDR3 size: 15 residues. The V gene lost 8 bases and the J gene lost 3 bases, with 19 bases spanning the gap. The CDR3 DNA reads TGTGCCAGCCGATTTTTACAGGGATCGTACACTGAAGCTTTCTTT. It codes for CASRFLQGSYTEAFF.

This clone appeared a few times. This chain connects TRBV6-5 to TRBJ1-5; 9 positions agree with TRBD1. The V gene end was trimmed by 6 bases and the J gene end by 3 bases; junction bases not matched to a gene: 6. The germline CDR1 and CDR2 sequences are MNHEY and SVGAGI. The CDR3 extends over 15 amino acids. The CDR3: CASRSGTGLNQPQHF. CDR3 coding DNA: TGTGCCAGCAGGAGCGGGACAGGGCTCAATCAGCCCCAGCATTTT.

This chain joins TRBV18 and TRBJ1-3, with D tentatively TRBD1 (6 bases). V was pared by 10 bases and J by 2 bases, with 18 bases between. The V gene's germline CDR1 is KGHSH and CDR2 LQKENI. The CDR3 loop spans 15 amino acids. The CDR3 reads CATSPQGKPGNTIYF. The CDR3 DNA reads TGTGCCACCTCGCCTCAGGGGAAACCTGGAAACACCATATATTTT.

The V gene is TRBV9, the J gene TRBJ2-7; 8 bases align to TRBD2. The germline CDR1 and CDR2 sequences are SGDLS and YYNGEE. After removal of 0 bases from V and 3 bases from J, the junction contained 8 bases not matched to a gene. The CDR3 is 16 amino acids. CDR3 in amino acids: CASSVAPSGGRYEQYF. In nucleotides, the CDR3 is TGTGCCAGCAGCGTAGCTCCGAGCGGGGGCCGCTACGAGCAGTACTTC. Full variable domain (remainder filled in from reference TRBV9 and TRBJ2-7): DSGVTQTPKHLITATGQRVTLRCSPRSGDLSVYWYQQSLDQGLQFLIQYYNGEERAKGNILERFSAQQFPDLHSELNLSSLELGDSALYFCASSVAPSGGRYEQYFGPGTRLTVT.

V gene TRBV12-3 or TRBV12-4 combines with J gene TRBJ1-3, with D unresolved. The CDR3 has 13 amino acids. V lost 6 bases and J lost 6, with 12 bases in between. The CDR3 bases are TGTGCCAGCAGCTCGGGATCAGTAAACACCATATATTTT. Translation: CASSSGSVNTIYF.

The chain is built from TRBV9 and TRBJ2-6; the D is unclear. CDR1 is SGDLS, CDR2 YYNGEE, per germline. V lost 3 bases to trimming and J lost 4 bases, with 11 bases between them. The CDR3 sequence is 15 residues long. This CDR3 is CASSAFSYGANVLTF. CDR3 bases: TGTGCCAGCAGCGCCTTCTCCTACGGGGCCAACGTCCTGACTTTC.

This chain uses TRBV7-2 with TRBJ2-7, with TRBD2 as a possible D gene (7 bases). V was pared by 3 bases and J by 3 bases, with 15 bases between. Germline CDR1 reads SGHTA; CDR2 reads FQGNSA. There are 15 residues in the CDR3. The CDR3 DNA follows: TGTGCCAGCAGCTTGGGGGCCGGGGGGAGCTACGAGCAGTACTTC. Amino acid sequence: CASSLGAGGSYEQYF.

This chain links TRBV19 with TRBJ1-5, with unresolved D. CDR3 length equals 14 residues. V lost 5 bases and J lost 4, with 12 bases in between. Germline CDR1 LNHDA, CDR2 SQIVND (reference sequence). The CDR3 DNA follows: TGTGCCAGTAGTGGGAGGACCCTTAATCAGCCCCAGCATTTT. Its protein product is CASSGRTLNQPQHF.

J is TRBJ2-7 and V is TRBV11-2; D is perhaps TRBD1 (6 bases). V dropped 0 bases and J dropped 2 bases, with 11 bases sitting between them. The CDR3 is 15 residues long. Germline CDR1 reads SGHAT; CDR2 reads FQNNGV. Here the CDR3 DNA reads TGTGCCAGCAGCTTAGATCTGGGACAAACCTACGAGCAGTACTTC. Translated: CASSLDLGQTYEQYF.